This T cell receptor beta chain appears in the sequencing data of a study of shared T cell receptors in the human thymus. This clone was counted only a few times. The repertoire was sequenced with immunoSEQ multiplex PCR; TCRdb's copy has only in-frame clones and lacks some. The table shows more than 550,000 clones, with 80% to 90% occurring only once. The CDR3 runs 17 residues. V was clipped by 4 bases and J by 10 bases, with 28 bases between them. Germline loops: CDR1 KGHSH, CDR2 LQKENI. These data were likewise used in another study, on human thymus T cells. In that study: Thymic repertoires of unrelated individuals were reported in related research to overlap highly.

The V gene is TRBV18, the J gene TRBJ1-1; D may be TRBD1 (6 bases). The TCR originated in a girl under three years old with a congenital heart defect. Sequencing was carried out using thymocytes. CDR3 DNA sequence: TGTGCCAGCTCACGGACTTACAACGGGACATCGAGATCTGGAGCTTTCTTT. Its protein is CASSRTYNGTSRSGAFF. Full variable domain (outside the CDR3, taken from reference TRBV18 and TRBJ1-1): NAGVMQNPRHLVRRRGQEARLRCSPMKGHSHVYWYRQLPEEGLKFMVYLQKENIIDESGMPKERFSAEFPKEGPSILRIQQVVRGDSAAYFCASSRTYNGTSRSGAFFGQGTRLTVV.